This T cell receptor (beta chain) appears in the sequencing data of a study of blood T cell repertoires in COVID-19. Study-wide background: Sites in the United States, Italy and Spain provided acute and convalescent COVID-19 samples. In each case, the material was cDNA or gDNA derived from T cells, B-cell-depleted T cells, or PBMCs.

Source study methods: Researchers report that nucleated cell counts were estimated from reference gene primer amplification. The method was immunoSEQ multiplex PCR; TCRdb's version includes in-frame clones alone and lacks a portion of them. That table gives V, J and clone size, and the DNA gave D and trimming. The profile shows roughly 110,000 clones, around 80% of them singletons. This CDR3 is 15 amino acids long. J was trimmed by 0 bases and V by 6 bases; bases with no gene match: 4. CDR1 and CDR2 from the germline V gene are WSHSY and SAAADI. The specimen sequenced was peripheral blood. The source is a man aged 70-80 years with acute or convalescent COVID-19. The rearrangement joins TRBV10-2 to TRBJ1-4, with TRBD1 matching 7 bases. CDR3 nucleotides: TGCGCCAGCAGACGACAGGGAGCAACTAATGAAAAACTGTTTTTT. Protein sequence: CASRRQGATNEKLFF.